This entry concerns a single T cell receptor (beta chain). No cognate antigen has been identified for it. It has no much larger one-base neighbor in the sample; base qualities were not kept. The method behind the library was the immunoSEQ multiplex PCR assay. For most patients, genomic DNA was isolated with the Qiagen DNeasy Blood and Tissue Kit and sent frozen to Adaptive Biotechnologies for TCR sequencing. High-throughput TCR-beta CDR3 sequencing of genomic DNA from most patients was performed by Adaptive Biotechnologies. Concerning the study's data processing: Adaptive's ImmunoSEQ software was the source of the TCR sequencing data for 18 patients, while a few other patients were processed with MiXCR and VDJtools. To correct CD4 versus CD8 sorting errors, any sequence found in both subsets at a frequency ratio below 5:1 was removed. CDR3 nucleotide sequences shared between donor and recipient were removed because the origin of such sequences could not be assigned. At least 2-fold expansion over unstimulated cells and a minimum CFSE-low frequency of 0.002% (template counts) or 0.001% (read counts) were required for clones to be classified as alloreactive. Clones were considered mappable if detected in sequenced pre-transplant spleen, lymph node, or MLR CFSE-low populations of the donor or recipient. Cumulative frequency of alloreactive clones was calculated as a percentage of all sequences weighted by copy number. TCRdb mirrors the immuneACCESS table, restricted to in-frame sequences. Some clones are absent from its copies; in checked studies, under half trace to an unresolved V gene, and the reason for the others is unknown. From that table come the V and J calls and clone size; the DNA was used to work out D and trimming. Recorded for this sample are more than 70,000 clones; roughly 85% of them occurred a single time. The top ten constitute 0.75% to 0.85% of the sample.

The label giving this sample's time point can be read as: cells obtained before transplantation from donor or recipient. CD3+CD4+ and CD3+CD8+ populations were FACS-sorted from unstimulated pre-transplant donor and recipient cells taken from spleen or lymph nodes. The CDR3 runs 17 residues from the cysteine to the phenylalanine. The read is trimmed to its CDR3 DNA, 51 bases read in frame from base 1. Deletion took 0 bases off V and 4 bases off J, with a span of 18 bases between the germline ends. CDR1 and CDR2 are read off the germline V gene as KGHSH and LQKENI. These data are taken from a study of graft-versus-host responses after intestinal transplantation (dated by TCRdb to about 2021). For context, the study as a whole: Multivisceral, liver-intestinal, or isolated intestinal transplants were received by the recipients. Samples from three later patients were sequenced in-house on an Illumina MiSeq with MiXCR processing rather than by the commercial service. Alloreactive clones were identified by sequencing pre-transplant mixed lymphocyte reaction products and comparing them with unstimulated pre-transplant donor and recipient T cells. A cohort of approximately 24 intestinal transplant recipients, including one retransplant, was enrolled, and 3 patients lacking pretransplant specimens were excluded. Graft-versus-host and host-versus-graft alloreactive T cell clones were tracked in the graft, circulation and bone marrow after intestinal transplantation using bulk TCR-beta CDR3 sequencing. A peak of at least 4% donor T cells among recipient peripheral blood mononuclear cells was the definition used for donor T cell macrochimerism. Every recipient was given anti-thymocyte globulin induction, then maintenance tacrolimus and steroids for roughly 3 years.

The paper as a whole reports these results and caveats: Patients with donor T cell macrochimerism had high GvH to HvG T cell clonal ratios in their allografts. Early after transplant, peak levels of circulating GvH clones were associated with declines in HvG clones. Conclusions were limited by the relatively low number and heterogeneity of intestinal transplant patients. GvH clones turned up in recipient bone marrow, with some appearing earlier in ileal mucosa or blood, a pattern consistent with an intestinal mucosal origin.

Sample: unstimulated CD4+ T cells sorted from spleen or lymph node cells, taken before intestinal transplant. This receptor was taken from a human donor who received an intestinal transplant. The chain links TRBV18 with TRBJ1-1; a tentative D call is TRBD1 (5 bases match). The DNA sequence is TGTGCCAGCTCACCACCCGGAGGGCTGATCGGGGGCACTGAAGCTTTCTTT. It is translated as CASSPPGGLIGGTEAFF.